One and the same sample provided the 18 T cell receptor beta chains below, sequenced in a study of cytomegalovirus exposure and HLA in healthy donors. Primers for the PCR totalled 60 Vbeta and 13 Jbeta. The method was immunoSEQ multiplex PCR; TCRdb's version includes in-frame clones alone and lacks a portion of them. The sample has roughly 110,000 clones, about 80% seen once; the top ten hold about 8%. The sample comprised PBMCs. The source of these receptors is a young man in good health and CMV-seronegative.

The chain is built from TRBV5-6 and TRBJ1-2; D remains unclear. The CDR3 runs to 14 residues. CDR1 and CDR2 from the germline V gene are SGHDT and YYEEEE. V lost 2 bases and J 4 bases, leaving 12 bases between the germline ends. The CDR3 nucleotides read TGTGCCAGCAGCTTCGGCTCGCACAGCTATGGCTACACCTTC. This sequence encodes CASSFGSHSYGYTF.

This clone occurred a few times. The chain combines TRBV10-3 with TRBJ2-3; 12 bases are shared with TRBD1. V lost 2 bases and J lost 6; bases outside the gene matches: 6. Per germline, CDR1 ENHRY and CDR2 SYGVKD. CDR3 length equals 16 residues. The CDR3 DNA reads TGTGCCATCAGTGAGCCTGGGACAGGGGGCTGGGATACGCAGTATTTT. Translated: CAISEPGTGGWDTQYF.

The chain recombines TRBV19 with TRBJ2-5; 8 positions match TRBD2. The CDR3 spans 15 residues. V gave up 3 bases and J gave up 1 base; unmatched junction bases: 4. The germline CDR1 and CDR2 sequences are LNHDA and SQIVND (reference sequence). In nucleotides, the CDR3 is TGTGCCAGTAGTATGCGGCGGGGGGTCCAAGAGACCCAGTACTTC. It yields the protein CASSMRRGVQETQYF.

Regarding this clone: The same CDR3 also results from other DNA sequences found in this sample. The chain recombines TRBV18 with TRBJ1-4; 7 bases map to TRBD1. J was trimmed by 5 bases and V by 6 bases; bases with no gene match: 6. The CDR3 length is 14 residues. Germline V gene data show CDR1 as KGHSH and CDR2 as LQKENI. The DNA of the CDR3 is TGTGCCAGCTCCCCCAGGGACAGCAATGAAAAACTGTTTTTT. Translating it yields CASSPRDSNEKLFF.

This sequence joins TRBV7-9 and TRBJ2-1; the D gene is possibly TRBD2 (5 bases). The CDR3 sequence is 12 residues long. The V gene lost 10 bases and the J gene lost 6 bases, with 13 bases spanning the gap. Germline V CDR1 and CDR2: SEHNR, FQNEAQ (reference sequence). Written as DNA, the CDR3 is TGTGCCACCAACGGACTTACCAATGAGCAGTTCTTC. It is translated as CATNGLTNEQFF.

The chain couples TRBV18 to TRBJ2-5, with D possibly TRBD2 on 5 matching bases. Looked up from germline, CDR1 is KGHSH and CDR2 is LQKENI. V lost 2 bases and J 9 bases, leaving 13 bases between the germline ends. This CDR3 has 13 residues. CDR3 sequence reads: CASSPTERVAQYF. CDR3 sequence (DNA): TGTGCCAGCTCACCAACAGAGAGGGTGGCCCAGTACTTC.

The chain couples TRBV5-1 to TRBJ2-3; 10 nucleotides agree with TRBD1. V dropped 4 bases and J dropped 2; count of bases not matched to a gene: 7. This CDR3 has 16 residues. CDR1 and CDR2 (germline): SGHRS, YFSETQ. The chain's CDR3 is CASSTGQGRNTDTQYF. The CDR3, as DNA: TGCGCCAGCAGCACGGGACAGGGGCGAAACACAGATACGCAGTATTTT.

This sequence joins TRBV5-1 and TRBJ1-3; a possible D gene is TRBD1 (6 bases). Germline-derived CDR1 and CDR2 are SGHRS and YFSETQ. The CDR3 sequence is 15 residues long. V lost 4 bases to trimming and J lost 4 bases, with 15 bases between them. The CDR3 is CASSPTGTKGNTIYF. CDR3 sequence (DNA): TGCGCCAGCAGCCCAACCGGGACAAAAGGAAACACCATATATTTT.

The V and J genes are TRBV5-1 and TRBJ2-5; 8 nucleotides align to TRBD2. The V segment lost 4 bases and the J segment 3 bases; nucleotides outside the gene matches: 5. CDR3 length: 14 amino acids. Germline CDR1 reads SGHRS; CDR2 reads YFSETQ. The DNA of the CDR3 is TGCGCCAGCAGCGAGGGACTAGGCAAAGAGACCCAGTACTTC. This codes for CASSEGLGKETQYF. The complete variable domain, with remaining parts taken from reference TRBV5-1 and TRBJ2-5, reads KAGVTQTPRYLIKTRGQQVTLSCSPISGHRSVSWYQQTPGQGLQFLFEYFSETQRNKGNFPGRFSGRQFSNSRSEMNVSTLELGDSALYLCASSEGLGKETQYFGPGTRLLVL.

The J gene is TRBJ2-7, the V gene TRBV6-1; 11 bases line up with TRBD2. J was trimmed by 11 bases and V by 6 bases; bases with no gene match: 6. This CDR3 has 12 residues. CDR1 is MNHNS and CDR2 is SASEGT in the germline V gene. The CDR3 spells CASSGTSGGKYF. The CDR3 DNA reads as TGTGCCAGCAGCGGCACTAGCGGGGGCAAGTACTTC.

V usage is TRBV18 and J usage is TRBJ1-5, with 8 bases matching TRBD1. The CDR3 consists of 15 residues. The V gene's germline CDR1 is KGHSH and CDR2 LQKENI. The V and J ends lost 3 bases and 3 bases, in that order; junction bases with no gene match: 4. In DNA form, the CDR3 reads TGTGCCAGCTCACCCGACAGGGGCCTCAATCAGCCCCAGCATTTT. It is translated as CASSPDRGLNQPQHF. The full variable domain, its missing parts supplied by reference TRBV18 and TRBJ1-5, is NAGVMQNPRHLVRRRGQEARLRCSPMKGHSHVYWYRQLPEEGLKFMVYLQKENIIDESGMPKERFSAEFPKEGPSILRIQQVVRGDSAAYFCASSPDRGLNQPQHFGDGTRLSIL.

V and J are TRBV5-1 and TRBJ2-3, with 12 bases identical to TRBD2. V was pared by 4 bases and J by 1 base, with 7 bases of the junction left unmatched. The CDR3 contains 17 residues. Germline CDR1 reads SGHRS; CDR2 reads YFSETQ. CDR3 region: CASSLDTSGGRTDTQYF. Written as DNA, the CDR3 is TGCGCCAGCAGCCTTGATACTAGCGGGGGGCGCACAGATACGCAGTATTTT.

The J gene is TRBJ2-1, the V gene TRBV27; D is unclear. Trimming pared 3 bases from V and 9 bases from J, leaving 12 bases between. CDR1 and CDR2 from the germline V gene are MNHEY and SMNVEV (reference sequence). This CDR3 is 13 amino acids long. The CDR3 region has the DNA TGTGCCAGCAGTTTTACCGGTTTTAGTGAGCAGTTCTTC. This codes for CASSFTGFSEQFF.

This clone has just a few counts. The chain employs TRBV15 and TRBJ2-5; D is possibly TRBD1 (5 bases). V lost 3 bases and J 5 bases, leaving 19 bases between the germline ends. Looked up from germline, CDR1 is LNHNV and CDR2 is YYDKDF (reference sequence). The CDR3 spans 16 residues. The CDR3 sequence: CATSRRHTGMGETQYF. The CDR3 region has the DNA TGTGCCACCAGCAGGCGCCACACAGGAATGGGGGAGACCCAGTACTTC.

This clone showed up just a few times. The chain is built from TRBV29-1 and TRBJ2-1; the match to TRBD2 covers 13 bases. CDR1 SQVTM and CDR2 ANQGSEA come from the germline V gene. Trimming cost V 5 bases and J 7 bases; bases outside gene matches: 14. The CDR3 spans 17 residues. The CDR3 DNA reads as TGCAGCGTTATGGGGAAGCAGACTAGCGGGAGGCAGAATGAGCAGTTCTTC. It is translated as CSVMGKQTSGRQNEQFF.

Worth noting for this clone: Other DNA sequences within the sample encode an identical CDR3. The chain is built from TRBV30 and TRBJ1-1, with unresolved D. With 8 bases removed from V and 0 bases from J, the gap between germline ends came to 16 bases. Germline CDR1 is GTSNPN and CDR2 is SVGIG (reference sequence). This CDR3 comprises 14 residues. The DNA of the CDR3 is TGTGCCCTCCAGGAGGGTTCAATGAACACTGAAGCTTTCTTT. It codes for CALQEGSMNTEAFF.

This clone has more than one count but fewer than ten. This rearrangement joins TRBV25-1 to TRBJ2-6, with TRBD1 identical over 9 bases. The V gene end was trimmed by 0 bases and the J gene end by 4 bases; junction bases not matched to a gene: 7. Germline V CDR1 and CDR2: MGHDK, SYGVNS. CDR3 length: 18 amino acids. CDR3 nucleotides: TGTGCCAGCAGTGAATATGAGGGACAGGGTCCCGGGGCCAACGTCCTGACTTTC. This encodes CASSEYEGQGPGANVLTF.

This clone was seen only a few times. This sequence joins TRBV6-1 and TRBJ1-1; D ambiguous. V dropped 6 bases and J dropped 11 bases, with 22 bases sitting between them. Germline V gives CDR1 MNHNS, CDR2 SASEGT. This CDR3 spans 14 amino acids. For the CDR3, the DNA is TGTGCCAGCAGACAAGACGGTAACCTTCGAGGGGCTTTCTTT. It specifies CASRQDGNLRGAFF.